The 31 T cell receptor beta chains in this list originate from one sample, sequenced in a study of T cell repertoires in cytomegalovirus infection. A single record per CDR3 protein comes from TCRdb applying MiXCR to the reads. The sample has a few hundred thousand distinct CDR3 sequences, 9.5% seen once. Sequencing was done on a sample of PBMCs. The receptor set was obtained from a human donor in good health (CMV status not recorded). Some clones in this sample may be carry-over from other donors' samples.

As concerns this clonotype: A much larger clone lies one base from this, so it may be a read error. The chain links TRBV7-9 to TRBJ2-3; TRBD2 is a possible D gene (7 bases). V was cut by 5 bases and J by 4 bases, with 22 bases left in between. The CDR3 sequence is 17 residues long. Germline assignment: CDR1 SEHNR and CDR2 FQNEAQ (reference sequence). CDR3 in DNA: TGTGCCAGCAGCCCGGGCGGGGGCCCGCGGGGCTCAGATACGCAGTATTTT. Protein: CASSPGGGPRGSDTQYF. Based on the CDR3 plus reference TRBV7-9 and TRBJ2-3, the full variable domain is DTGVSQNPRHKITKRGQNVTFRCDPISEHNRLYWYRQTLGQGPEFLTYFQNEAQLEKSRLLSDRFSAERPKGSFSTLEIQRTEQGDSAMYLCASSPGGGPRGSDTQYFGPGTRLTVL.

The chain joins TRBV29-1 to TRBJ1-2, with TRBD1 matching 8 bases. V lost 4 bases to trimming and J lost 9 bases; unmatched junction nucleotides: 1. Germline values: CDR1 SQVTM, CDR2 ANQGSEA. This CDR3 comprises 10 residues. The CDR3 here is CSVGDRSYTF. The CDR3 region has the DNA TGCAGCGTTGGGGACAGGAGCTACACCTTC.

The table lists this clonotype with many counts. The V gene is TRBV7-6, the J gene TRBJ2-3, with D possibly being TRBD1 or TRBD2 (5 bases each). The V end was cut by 0 bases, the J end by 2 bases, with 12 bases between. CDR3 size: 16 residues. Per germline, CDR1 SGHVS and CDR2 FNYEAQ. CDR3 sequence reads: CASSLAWGRSTDTQYF. CDR3 nucleotides: TGTGCCAGCAGCTTAGCTTGGGGGAGATCCACAGATACGCAGTATTTT.

The rearrangement joins TRBV10-3 to TRBJ2-5; the D gene is possibly TRBD1 (6 bases). The CDR3 consists of 14 residues. Looked up from germline, CDR1 is ENHRY and CDR2 is SYGVKD. V was cut by 4 bases and J by 5 bases, with 14 bases left in between. This CDR3 reads CAISGGGILETQYF. CDR3 nucleotide sequence: TGTGCCATCAGTGGAGGGGGTATCCTGGAGACCCAGTACTTC.

This clonotype was found many times. The gene calls are TRBV12-3 or TRBV12-4 and TRBJ2-6; D is perhaps TRBD1 (6 bases). V lost 10 bases to trimming and J lost 0 bases, with 25 bases between them. The CDR3 loop spans 19 amino acids. CDR3 in amino acids: CATFNRVPRKSSGANVLTF. CDR3 sequence (DNA): TGTGCCACCTTCAACAGGGTTCCCCGTAAGAGCTCTGGGGCCAACGTCCTGACTTTC.

The rearrangement uses TRBV28 and TRBJ1-5; D unclear. The CDR3 has 14 amino acids. Germline V gives CDR1 MDHEN, CDR2 SYDVKM. V was cut by 7 bases and J by 2 bases, with 12 bases left in between. CDR3 nucleotides: TGTGCCAGCAAAGTGGAGAGGGGCAATCAGCCCCAGCATTTT. Its protein product is CASKVERGNQPQHF.

The genes are TRBV27 and TRBJ2-5, with 10 bases identical to TRBD1. This CDR3 has 16 amino acids. Per the germline V gene, CDR1 is MNHEY and CDR2 is SMNVEV (reference sequence). V shed 6 bases and J 10 bases; nucleotides not matched to a gene: 17. The CDR3 DNA is TGTGCCAGCAGCTTTATGGGTCCCGGGACAGGGGAGGTCCAGTACTTC. As protein: CASSFMGPGTGEVQYF.

This clonotype was detected many times. This rearrangement joins TRBV7-2 to TRBJ2-1; TRBD2 aligns across 11 bases. J lost 6 bases, V lost 3 bases, and 10 bases had no gene match. The CDR3 runs 17 residues. CDR1 SGHTA and CDR2 FQGNSA come from the germline V gene. The CDR3 DNA follows: TGTGCCAGCAGCTTCGGGCTAGCGGGAGGCCCGGGCAATGAGCAGTTCTTC. Translation: CASSFGLAGGPGNEQFF.

In its sample, this clonotype was seen many times. V is TRBV5-6 and J is TRBJ2-1, with 8 bases lining up with TRBD2. CDR1 is SGHDT and CDR2 is YYEEEE in the germline V gene. The CDR3 length is 13 residues. The junction had 5 bases not matched to a gene; V was cut back by 6 bases and J by 6 bases. The CDR3, as DNA: TGTGCCAGCACCGCCGGGGGGGGCAATGAGCAGTTCTTC. Translated, it gives CASTAGGGNEQFF.

Notes on this clonotype: The limits of the CDR3 on the DNA are not certain, so only TCRdb's listed CDR3 is given. J is TRBJ2-7 and V is TRBV28; the D segment call TRBD2 is taken from the table without a DNA check. From germline, CDR1 is MDHEN and CDR2 SYDVKM. Both ends counted, the CDR3 spans 14 residues. This CDR3 is CASSSSGGFVAQYF.

This clonotype was detected a few times. The chain carries TRBV19 and TRBJ2-2; perhaps TRBD1 as D (6 bases). The CDR3 is 15 amino acids. Trimming shortened V by 6 bases and J by 1 base, and 12 bases separated the two germline ends. The germline V gene encodes CDR1 LNHDA and CDR2 SQIVND (reference sequence). This CDR3 is CASRPHRENTGELFF. CDR3 sequence (DNA): TGTGCCAGTAGGCCCCACAGGGAGAACACCGGGGAGCTGTTTTTT.

This clonotype has ten or more counts. This sequence joins TRBV7-2 and TRBJ2-1, with TRBD2 as a possible D gene (6 bases). V lost 4 bases and J 5 bases, leaving 15 bases between the germline ends. CDR3 length: 15 amino acids. Germline V lookup: CDR1 SGHTA, CDR2 FQGNSA. The CDR3, as DNA: TGTGCCAGCAGCTCCTCTGGAGGGGCCCACAATGAGCAGTTCTTC. Translation: CASSSSGGAHNEQFF.

This clonotype was counted a few times. The genes are TRBV6-2 or TRBV6-3 and TRBJ2-1; D remains ambiguous. The CDR3 contains 11 residues. Germline V lookup: CDR1 MNHEY, CDR2 SVGEGT. V was clipped by 5 bases and J by 7 bases, with 6 bases between them. CDR3 protein: CASSVHNEQFF. CDR3 sequence (DNA): TGTGCCAGCAGTGTTCATAATGAGCAGTTCTTC.

This clonotype was counted between two and nine times. The chain uses TRBV7-6 and TRBJ2-1, with D uncertain. Germline V CDR1 and CDR2: SGHVS, FNYEAQ. This CDR3 has 12 amino acids. V lost 5 bases and J lost 5, with 7 bases in between. The CDR3: CASSNTHNEQFF. DNA of the CDR3: TGTGCCAGCAGCAATACCCACAATGAGCAGTTCTTC.

This clonotype has a handful of counts. The chain is built from TRBV7-2 and TRBJ1-4; 7 nucleotides match TRBD1. V was clipped by 5 bases and J by 5 bases; unmatched bases: 8. The CDR3 loop spans 15 amino acids. Per the germline V gene, CDR1 is SGHTA and CDR2 is FQGNSA. The CDR3: CASSTGQPQNEKLFF. The CDR3, as DNA: TGTGCCAGCAGCACGGGACAGCCACAAAATGAAAAACTGTTTTTT.

Points on this clonotype: The CDR3 does not close with the conserved phenylalanine or tryptophan, likely indicating a read error. The genes are TRBV18 and TRBJ1-6; no definite D call. This CDR3 spans 13 amino acids. Deletions cut 3 bases from V and 7 bases from J, with 7 bases between. Germline CDR1 reads KGHSH; CDR2 reads LQKENI. CDR3: CASSPGRNSPLHL. The CDR3 DNA reads TGTGCCAGCTCACCGGGGAGGAATTCACCCCTCCACCTT.

The rearrangement uses TRBV6-6 and TRBJ2-1; possible D gene TRBD2, 7 bases. This CDR3 spans 13 amino acids. Trimming shortened V by 0 bases and J by 11 bases, and 11 bases separated the two germline ends. The germline gives CDR1 MNHNY, CDR2 SVGAGI (reference sequence). The CDR3 nucleotides read TGTGCCAGCAGTTACTCCGGGGGGACAAAGCAGTTCTTC. Translating gives CASSYSGGTKQFF.

Note on this clonotype: It may be a read error: a sequence one base away is much more abundant. The rearrangement links TRBV15 to TRBJ1-2, with unresolved D. The V gene lost 3 bases and the J gene lost 8 bases, with 25 bases spanning the gap. Per germline, CDR1 LNHNV and CDR2 YYDKDF (reference sequence). The CDR3 covers 17 residues. This CDR3 reads CATSSEGSRKEARGYTF. The CDR3 DNA reads TGTGCCACCAGCAGCGAGGGATCCCGTAAGGAGGCACGCGGCTACACCTTC.

The chain carries TRBV7-3 and TRBJ2-7, with 8 nucleotides matching TRBD2. The germline V gene encodes CDR1 SGHTA and CDR2 FQGTGA. This CDR3 is built from 15 residues. Trimming at V came to 5 bases and at J to 4 bases, leaving 10 bases not matched to a gene. The CDR3 spells CASSPGGDSPYEQYF. DNA of the CDR3: TGTGCCAGCAGCCCGGGAGGGGATTCTCCGTACGAGCAGTACTTC.

The gene calls are TRBV5-6 and TRBJ1-2; 7 bases fit TRBD1. Germline V gene data show CDR1 as SGHDT and CDR2 as YYEEEE. The trim removed 4 bases at V and 0 bases at J, leaving 3 bases unmatched. The CDR3 covers 14 residues. The CDR3 sequence: CASSKGQPNYGYTF. CDR3 nucleotide sequence: TGTGCCAGCAGCAAGGGACAGCCTAACTATGGCTACACCTTC.

This clonotype was detected ten times or more. The V gene is TRBV10-3, the J gene TRBJ2-3; no reliable D call. Trimming took 2 bases from V and 4 from J, leaving 4 bases between them. This CDR3 has 12 residues. Germline V gene lookup returns CDR1 ENHRY and CDR2 SYGVKD. This CDR3 is CAISEVADTQYF. The CDR3 DNA reads TGTGCCATCAGTGAGGTCGCAGATACGCAGTATTTT.

This clonotype showed up just a few times. The V gene is TRBV18, the J gene TRBJ1-6; D not resolved. Trimming left V 5 bases short and J 13 bases short, with 21 bases between. The germline gives CDR1 KGHSH, CDR2 LQKENI. The CDR3 runs 15 residues. Here the CDR3 DNA reads TGTGCCAGCTCATCAAACGCCTTAAGACACGCGCCCCTCCACTTT. This sequence encodes CASSSNALRHAPLHF.

The gene calls are TRBV7-9 and TRBJ2-3, with D possibly matching TRBD2 (6 bases). Trimming took off 2 bases at V and 0 bases at J, with 18 bases between the two ends. CDR3 length: 18 amino acids. Per germline, CDR1 SEHNR and CDR2 FQNEAQ (reference sequence). The chain's CDR3 is CASSLFPARRESTDTQYF. In nucleotides, the CDR3 is TGTGCCAGCAGCTTATTTCCCGCCCGACGGGAGAGCACAGATACGCAGTATTTT.

This clonotype was seen only a few times. The V gene is TRBV19, the J gene TRBJ2-3, with 9 bases that match TRBD2. The CDR3 sequence is 15 residues long. V trimming: 9 bases; J trimming: 6 bases; junction bases outside the gene matches: 13. Germline-derived CDR1 and CDR2 are LNHDA and SQIVND (reference sequence). The CDR3 coding sequence is TGTGCCAGCAGAGCCTTAGCGGGAGACACTGATACGCAGTATTTT. This encodes CASRALAGDTDTQYF.

This clonotype was detected many times. The chain links TRBV7-2 to TRBJ2-7, with 8 bases matching TRBD2. The V segment lost 4 bases and the J segment 0 bases; nucleotides outside the gene matches: 5. The CDR3 has 15 amino acids. The germline V gene has CDR1 SGHTA and CDR2 FQGNSA. The CDR3 spells CASSSRTSSSYEQYF. The CDR3 bases are TGTGCCAGCAGCTCCCGGACTAGCTCCTCCTACGAGCAGTACTTC. The complete variable domain, with remaining parts taken from reference TRBV7-2 and TRBJ2-7, reads GAGVSQSPSNKVTEKGKDVELRCDPISGHTALYWYRQSLGQGLEFLIYFQGNSAPDKSGLPSDRFSAERTGGSVSTLTIQRTQQEDSAVYLCASSSRTSSSYEQYFGPGTRLTVT.

This clonotype was seen at least ten times. The CDR3 DNA is TGTGCCAGCAGCTCCGTTCGGGAGACCCAGTACTTC. It codes for CASSSVRETQYF. The chain is built from TRBV7-8 and TRBJ2-5; D is undetermined. CDR1 SGHVS and CDR2 FQNEAQ come from the germline V gene. V was pared by 4 bases and J by 5 bases, with 8 bases between. This CDR3 has 12 amino acids.

Only a few counts were recorded for this clonotype. The chain links TRBV11-2 to TRBJ2-1, with D possibly matching TRBD1 (6 bases). The V gene's germline CDR1 is SGHAT and CDR2 FQNNGV. V gave up 2 bases and J gave up 0 bases, with 11 bases separating them. This CDR3 contains 16 residues. The CDR3 here is CASSLPPQGSYNEQFF. The DNA of the CDR3 is TGTGCCAGCAGCTTACCTCCACAGGGCTCCTACAATGAGCAGTTCTTC.

DNA of the CDR3: TGTGCCAGCACCCAGACGGGGAGCTCCTACAATGAGCAGTTCTTC. This encodes CASTQTGSSYNEQFF. The V and J genes are TRBV7-9 and TRBJ2-1; D is perhaps TRBD2 (5 bases). Trimming removed 7 bases at V and 0 bases at J, with 13 bases between. This CDR3 has 15 residues. CDR1 SEHNR and CDR2 FQNEAQ come from the germline V gene (reference sequence).

The chain employs TRBV7-6 and TRBJ2-7; a weak D match, TRBD2 (5 bases). The CDR3 length is 14 residues. V lost 5 bases and J lost 5, with 16 bases in between. CDR1 is SGHVS, CDR2 FNYEAQ, per germline. The CDR3 spells CASSPSGMFDEQYF. Written as DNA, the CDR3 is TGTGCCAGCAGCCCCTCCGGGATGTTCGACGAGCAGTACTTC.

This clonotype was picked up a small number of times. V usage is TRBV7-6 and J usage is TRBJ1-1, with D possibly TRBD1 on 6 matching bases. V shed 4 bases and J shed 7 bases, with 10 bases lying between them. CDR1 and CDR2 from the germline V gene are SGHVS and FNYEAQ. This CDR3 contains 12 residues. This chain's CDR3 is CASSSQGIEAFF. CDR3 nucleotide sequence: TGTGCCAGCAGCTCACAGGGAATTGAAGCTTTCTTT.

The J gene is TRBJ2-5, the V gene TRBV7-8, with D possibly being TRBD1 (6 bases). From germline, CDR1 is SGHVS and CDR2 FQNEAQ. The CDR3 consists of 15 residues. Trimming took 4 bases from V and 5 from J, leaving 17 bases between them. The CDR3 here is CASSSPQGIEETQYF. In DNA, the CDR3 is TGTGCCAGCAGCTCACCGCAGGGGATTGAGGAGACCCAGTACTTC.